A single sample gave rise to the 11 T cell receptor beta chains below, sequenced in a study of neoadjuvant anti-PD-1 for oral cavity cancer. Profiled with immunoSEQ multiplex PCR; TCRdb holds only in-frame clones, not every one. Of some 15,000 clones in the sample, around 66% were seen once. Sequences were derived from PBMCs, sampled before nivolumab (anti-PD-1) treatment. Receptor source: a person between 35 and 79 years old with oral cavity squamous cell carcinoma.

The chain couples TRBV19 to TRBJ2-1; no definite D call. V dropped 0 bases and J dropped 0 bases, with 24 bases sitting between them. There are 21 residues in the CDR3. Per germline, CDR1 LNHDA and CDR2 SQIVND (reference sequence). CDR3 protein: CASSIEDLSTPYRSSYNEQFF. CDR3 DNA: TGTGCCAGTAGTATAGAAGACCTCTCTACCCCCTATAGGAGCTCCTACAATGAGCAGTTCTTC.

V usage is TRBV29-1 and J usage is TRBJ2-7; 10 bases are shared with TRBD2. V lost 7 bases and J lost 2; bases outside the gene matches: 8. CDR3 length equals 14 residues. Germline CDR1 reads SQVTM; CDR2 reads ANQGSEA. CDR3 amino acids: CSALKGTSAYEQYF. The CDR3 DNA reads TGCAGCGCCCTGAAGGGGACTAGCGCCTACGAGCAGTACTTC.

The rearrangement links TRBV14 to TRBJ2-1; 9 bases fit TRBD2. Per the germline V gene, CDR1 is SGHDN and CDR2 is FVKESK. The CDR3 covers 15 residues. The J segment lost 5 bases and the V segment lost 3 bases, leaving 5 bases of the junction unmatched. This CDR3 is CASSQSSGANNEQFF. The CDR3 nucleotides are TGTGCCAGCAGCCAGTCTAGCGGGGCCAACAATGAGCAGTTCTTC.

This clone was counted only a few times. The CDR3 protein is CASSYSVGGDTGELFF. The CDR3 DNA follows: TGTGCCAGCAGTTACTCAGTAGGGGGCGACACCGGGGAGCTGTTTTTT. The V and J genes are TRBV6-6 and TRBJ2-2; 7 positions agree with TRBD1. J was trimmed by 3 bases and V by 0 bases; bases with no gene match: 4. The CDR3 is 16 residues long. Germline values: CDR1 MNHNY, CDR2 SVGAGI (reference sequence).

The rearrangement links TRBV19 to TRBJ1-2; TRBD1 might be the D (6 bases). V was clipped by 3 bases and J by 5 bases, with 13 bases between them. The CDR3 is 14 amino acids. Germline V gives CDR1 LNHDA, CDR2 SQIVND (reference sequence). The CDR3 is CASSINGRGYGYTF. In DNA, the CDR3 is TGTGCCAGTAGTATCAACGGCAGGGGTTATGGCTACACCTTC.

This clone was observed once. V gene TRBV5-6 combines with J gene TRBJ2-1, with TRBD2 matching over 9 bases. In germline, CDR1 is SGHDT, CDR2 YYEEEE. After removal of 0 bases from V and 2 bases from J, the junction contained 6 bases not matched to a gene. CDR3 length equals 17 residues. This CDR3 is CASSLAGAGGPYNEQFF. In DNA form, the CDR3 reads TGTGCCAGCAGCTTGGCCGGAGCGGGGGGACCCTACAATGAGCAGTTCTTC.

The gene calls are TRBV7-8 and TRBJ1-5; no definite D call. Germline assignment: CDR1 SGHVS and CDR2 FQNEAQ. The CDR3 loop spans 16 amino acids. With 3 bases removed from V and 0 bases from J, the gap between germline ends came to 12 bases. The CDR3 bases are TGTGCCAGCAGCTTTCTTTCCCCCCGTAGCAATCAGCCCCAGCATTTT. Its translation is CASSFLSPRSNQPQHF.

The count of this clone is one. CDR3 residues: CASSPSHGATIYF. In DNA form, the CDR3 reads TGCGCCAGCAGCCCTTCACACGGAGCCACCATATATTTT. The chain carries TRBV5-1 and TRBJ1-3, with D uncertain. This CDR3 contains 13 residues. V dropped 4 bases and J dropped 9 bases, with 14 bases sitting between them. Germline V gives CDR1 SGHRS, CDR2 YFSETQ.

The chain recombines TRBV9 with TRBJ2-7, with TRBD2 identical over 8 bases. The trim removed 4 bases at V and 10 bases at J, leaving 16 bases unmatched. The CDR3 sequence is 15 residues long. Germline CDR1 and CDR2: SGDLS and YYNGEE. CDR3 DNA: TGTGCCAGCAGCCTCACTGCTCGGGGGGGTTCAGAACAGTACTTC. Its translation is CASSLTARGGSEQYF.

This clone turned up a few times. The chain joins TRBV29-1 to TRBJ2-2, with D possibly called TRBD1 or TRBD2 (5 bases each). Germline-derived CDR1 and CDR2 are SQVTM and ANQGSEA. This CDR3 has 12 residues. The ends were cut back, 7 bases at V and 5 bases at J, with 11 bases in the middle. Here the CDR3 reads CSAYEGTGELFF. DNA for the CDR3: TGCAGCGCCTACGAGGGGACCGGGGAGCTGTTTTTT.

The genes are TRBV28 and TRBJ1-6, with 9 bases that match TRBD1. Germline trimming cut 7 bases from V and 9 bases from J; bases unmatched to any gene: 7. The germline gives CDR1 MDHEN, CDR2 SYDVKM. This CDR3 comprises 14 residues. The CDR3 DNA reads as TGTGCCAGCAACAAAAGGGACAGGGCTTCACCCCTCCACTTT. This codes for CASNKRDRASPLHF.